These 17 T cell receptor beta chains were sequenced from one sample in a study of blood T cell repertoires in COVID-19. TCRdb keeps only in-frame clones here, not all; method: immunoSEQ multiplex PCR. This table holds roughly 250,000 clones, 75% to 90% found once. Sequencing was carried out using peripheral blood. The origin of the receptors is a woman aged 40 to 50 with acute or convalescent COVID-19.

The rearrangement links TRBV5-1 to TRBJ1-4; D is perhaps TRBD1 (5 bases). The CDR3 spans 17 residues. Per germline, CDR1 SGHRS and CDR2 YFSETQ. The V gene lost 4 bases and the J gene lost 3 bases, with 19 bases spanning the gap. The CDR3 DNA reads as TGCGCCAGCAGCGGGGGGACGGGGGTTACCCCTAATGAAAAACTGTTTTTT. It encodes CASSGGTGVTPNEKLFF.

The genes are TRBV5-4 and TRBJ2-6; tentatively, D is TRBD1 (6 bases). Germline assignment: CDR1 SGHNT and CDR2 YYREEE (reference sequence). This CDR3 is built from 15 residues. Trimming shortened V by 4 bases and J by 11 bases, and 19 bases separated the two germline ends. Here the CDR3 reads CASSQPMTGYYVLTF. The DNA for the CDR3 is TGTGCCAGCAGCCAACCGATGACAGGCTACTACGTCCTGACTTTC.

The chain combines TRBV7-9 with TRBJ1-2, with TRBD1 as a possible D gene (5 bases). Trimming removed 1 base from V and 3 bases from J, with 9 bases in between. The CDR3 contains 14 residues. Germline V gene lookup returns CDR1 SEHNR and CDR2 FQNEAQ (reference sequence). Written as DNA, the CDR3 is TGTGCCAGCAGCTTAGGGGCCAGGGACTATGGCTACACCTTC. Its protein is CASSLGARDYGYTF.

The chain carries TRBV5-1 and TRBJ2-1; TRBD2 matches 10 bases. V was pared by 0 bases and J by 8 bases, with 2 bases of the junction left unmatched. The V gene's germline CDR1 is SGHRS and CDR2 YFSETQ. The CDR3 runs 14 residues. The CDR3 DNA reads as TGCGCCAGCAGCTTGGCTCTAGCGGGGGATGAGCAGTTCTTC. Amino acids: CASSLALAGDEQFF.

CDR3 loop: CASATWVYEAGGPLHF. The DNA for the CDR3 is TGTGCCAGCGCTACTTGGGTATATGAGGCAGGAGGGCCCCTCCACTTT. The rearrangement links TRBV5-5 to TRBJ1-6; D unresolved. The CDR3 loop spans 16 amino acids. CDR1 and CDR2 (germline): SGHKS, YYEKEE (reference sequence). V was pared by 7 bases and J by 13 bases, with 27 bases between.

This chain links TRBV5-5 with TRBJ2-7; the match to TRBD1 covers 9 bases. The CDR3 is 15 amino acids. Germline V gene lookup returns CDR1 SGHKS and CDR2 YYEKEE (reference sequence). Unmatched junction bases numbered 7, after V lost 0 bases and J lost 6 bases. The CDR3: CASSLGRTGVGEQYV. CDR3 nucleotides: TGTGCCAGCAGCTTGGGGCGGACAGGGGTGGGCGAGCAGTACGTC.

The chain employs TRBV5-1 and TRBJ2-3; weak D call: TRBD1 (6 bases). The CDR3 is 15 residues long. The V end lost 3 bases, the J end lost 2 bases, and 13 bases lay between the germline ends. The germline V gene has CDR1 SGHRS and CDR2 YFSETQ. The CDR3: CASSSAGEYTDTQYF. The CDR3 DNA follows: TGCGCCAGCAGCTCCGCAGGGGAGTACACAGATACGCAGTATTTT.

This chain connects TRBV4-1 to TRBJ2-5; 8 bases align to TRBD1. The CDR3 is 16 amino acids. Germline assignment: CDR1 MGHRA and CDR2 YSYEKL. V shed 0 bases and J 5 bases; nucleotides not matched to a gene: 8. The CDR3 here is CASSQETGGPWETQYF. The DNA of the CDR3 is TGCGCCAGCAGCCAAGAAACAGGGGGGCCTTGGGAGACCCAGTACTTC.

V and J are TRBV27 and TRBJ1-1; D unclear. The CDR3 consists of 14 residues. CDR1 and CDR2 (germline): MNHEY, SMNVEV (reference sequence). Trimming stripped 5 bases from V and 5 bases from J, with 15 bases between. The CDR3 region is CASSTSPGRTEAFF. DNA for the CDR3: TGTGCCAGCAGTACTAGCCCGGGCCGGACTGAAGCTTTCTTT.

The J gene is TRBJ2-7, the V gene TRBV10-3; D ambiguous. The V end lost 0 bases, the J end lost 3 bases, and 6 bases lay between the germline ends. Germline V gene data show CDR1 as ENHRY and CDR2 as SYGVKD. The length of the CDR3 is 13 residues. The CDR3 sequence is CAISESGSYEQYV. The CDR3 DNA is TGTGCCATCAGTGAGTCTGGCAGCTACGAGCAGTACGTC.

This chain joins TRBV2 and TRBJ1-1, with 9 bases identical to TRBD1. This CDR3 spans 13 amino acids. With V trimmed by 7 bases and J by 5 bases, 5 bases remained unmatched. The germline gives CDR1 SNHLY, CDR2 FYNNEI. The CDR3 coding sequence is TGTGCCAGCACGGGACAGGGAAGTACTGAAGCTTTCTTT. This gives the protein CASTGQGSTEAFF.

The chain has TRBV3-1 (or the pseudogene TRBV3-2) and TRBJ1-1; no clear D. CDR3 length equals 14 residues. Trimming removed 5 bases from V and 6 bases from J, with 16 bases in between. Germline-derived CDR1 and CDR2 are LGHDT and YNNKEL (reference sequence). The DNA for the CDR3 is TGTGCCAGCAGCTACTCAAGCGGTTTGCCTGAAGCTTTCTTT. Its protein is CASSYSSGLPEAFF.

The chain is built from TRBV18 and TRBJ1-2; TRBD1 is a possible D gene (5 bases). From germline, CDR1 is KGHSH and CDR2 LQKENI. The V and J ends lost 0 bases and 6 bases respectively, with 14 bases between them. This CDR3 spans 15 amino acids. The CDR3 DNA reads TGTGCCAGCTCACCACCGAGCCAGGGTACCCATGGCTACACCTTC. Residues: CASSPPSQGTHGYTF.

V and J are TRBV2 and TRBJ1-4, with D uncertain. Trimming stripped 5 bases from V and 5 bases from J, with 12 bases between. The CDR3 extends over 14 amino acids. Germline-derived CDR1 and CDR2 are SNHLY and FYNNEI. The CDR3 nucleotides read TGTGCCAGCAGTCGGAGGCAGTCCAATGAAAAACTGTTTTTT. Translation gives CASSRRQSNEKLFF.

The V gene is TRBV6-4, the J gene TRBJ1-4; D unclear. The CDR3 covers 15 residues. Looked up from germline, CDR1 is MRHNA and CDR2 is SNTAGT. V lost 8 bases, J lost 0 bases, and 13 bases lay in between. The DNA for the CDR3 is TGTGCCAGCCCCGGGGATTCTGCAACTAATGAAAAACTGTTTTTT. As protein: CASPGDSATNEKLFF.

The chain is built from TRBV5-1 and TRBJ1-2; D might be TRBD1 (5 bases). Germline assignment: CDR1 SGHRS and CDR2 YFSETQ. The CDR3 loop spans 12 amino acids. V was cut by 2 bases and J by 8 bases, with 10 bases left in between. CDR3 DNA sequence: TGCGCCAGCAGCTTAGGAGGGGAGGGCTACACCTTC. Translating it yields CASSLGGEGYTF.

V gene TRBV13 combines with J gene TRBJ1-5; no definite D call. Looked up from germline, CDR1 is PRHDT and CDR2 is FYEKMQ (reference sequence). V was clipped by 5 bases and J by 2 bases, with 13 bases between them. This CDR3 has 15 amino acids. The CDR3 protein is CASSSSKTGNQPQHF. The DNA of the CDR3 is TGTGCCAGCAGCAGCAGCAAGACTGGCAATCAGCCCCAGCATTTT. The full variable domain, rest sourced from reference TRBV13 and TRBJ1-5, is AAGVIQSPRHLIKEKRETATLKCYPIPRHDTVYWYQQGPGQDPQFLISFYEKMQSDKGSIPDRFSAQQFSDYHSELNMSSLELGDSALYFCASSSSKTGNQPQHFGDGTRLSIL.